This record covers a single T cell receptor (beta chain). What it binds is unknown. Specified time point: week 47, end of study. Each vaccine dose was 300 ug of mutant IDH1 20-mer peptide, with topical imiquimod. J lost 0 bases, V lost 1 base, and 9 bases had no gene match. This CDR3 is 17 amino acids long. Germline V gene lookup returns CDR1 SQVTM and CDR2 ANQGSEA. The data stem from a study of a mutant IDH1 vaccine in newly diagnosed glioma. Clones were sequenced by immunoSEQ multiplex PCR, and TCRdb holds only the in-frame ones, with some missing. The sample contains roughly 46,000 clones, 65% to 85% of which appear only once. Study findings and constraints: Top peripheral T cell clonotype shifts appeared unrelated to pseudoprogression.

The sample was PBMCs, taken from a glioma patient whose treatment included an IDH1 peptide vaccine. V and J are TRBV29-1 and TRBJ1-2, with 9 bases that match TRBD1. This receptor was identified in a woman aged 25 to 39 with glioma. Some clones in this sample may be carry-over from other donors' samples. Here the CDR3 reads CSVEGLPGQGPNYGYTF. CDR3 sequence (DNA): TGCAGCGTTGAAGGGCTCCCGGGACAGGGCCCTAACTATGGCTACACCTTC.